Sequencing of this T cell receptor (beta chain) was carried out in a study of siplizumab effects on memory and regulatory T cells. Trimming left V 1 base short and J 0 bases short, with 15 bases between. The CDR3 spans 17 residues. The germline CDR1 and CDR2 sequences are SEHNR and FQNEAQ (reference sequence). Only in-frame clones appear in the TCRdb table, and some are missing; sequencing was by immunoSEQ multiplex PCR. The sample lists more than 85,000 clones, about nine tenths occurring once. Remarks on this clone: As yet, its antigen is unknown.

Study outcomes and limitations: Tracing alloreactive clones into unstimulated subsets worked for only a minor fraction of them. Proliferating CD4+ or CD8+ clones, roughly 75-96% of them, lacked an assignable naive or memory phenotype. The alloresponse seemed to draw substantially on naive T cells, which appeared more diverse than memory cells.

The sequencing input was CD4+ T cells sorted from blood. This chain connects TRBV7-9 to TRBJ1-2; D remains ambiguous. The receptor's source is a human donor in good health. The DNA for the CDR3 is TGTGCCAGCAGCTTAGACCTTCCCGAACCGACTAACTATGGCTACACCTTC. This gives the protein CASSLDLPEPTNYGYTF.